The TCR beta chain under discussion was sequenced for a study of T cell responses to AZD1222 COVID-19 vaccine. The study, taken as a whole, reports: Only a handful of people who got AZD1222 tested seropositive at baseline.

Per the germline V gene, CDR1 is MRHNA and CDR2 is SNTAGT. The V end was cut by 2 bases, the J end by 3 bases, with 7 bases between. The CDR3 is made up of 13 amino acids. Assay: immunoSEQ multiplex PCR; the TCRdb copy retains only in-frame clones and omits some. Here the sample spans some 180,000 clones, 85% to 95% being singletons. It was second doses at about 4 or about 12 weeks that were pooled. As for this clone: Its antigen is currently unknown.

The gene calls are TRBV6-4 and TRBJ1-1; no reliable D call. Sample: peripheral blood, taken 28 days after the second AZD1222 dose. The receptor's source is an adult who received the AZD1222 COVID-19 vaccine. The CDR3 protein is CASSDQADTEAFF. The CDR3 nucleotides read TGTGCCAGCAGTGACCAGGCTGACACTGAAGCTTTCTTT.